This TCR beta chain was observed in a study of cytomegalovirus exposure and HLA in healthy donors. Findings and caveats of the study: High sensitivity and specificity were reportedly achieved when the classifier diagnosed cytomegalovirus status.

With 60 Vbeta and 13 Jbeta primers, the PCR was carried out. This table comes from immunoSEQ multiplex PCR, and its TCRdb copy is limited to in-frame clones, with some not included. The table has approximately 100,000 clones, 60% to 80% seen once. There are 14 residues in the CDR3. Germline values: CDR1 GTSNPN, CDR2 SVGIG (reference sequence). The V and J ends lost 3 bases and 0 bases, in that order; junction bases with no gene match: 3. This clone was observed many times. No antigen is known for it. The gene calls are TRBV30 and TRBJ2-3, with 7 bases aligning to TRBD1. The sequence was obtained from a female donor in good health and CMV-seronegative. The sequencing sample was made of PBMCs. This chain's CDR3 is CAWSRDRSTDTQYF. The CDR3 nucleotides are TGTGCCTGGAGCCGGGACAGAAGCACAGATACGCAGTATTTT.